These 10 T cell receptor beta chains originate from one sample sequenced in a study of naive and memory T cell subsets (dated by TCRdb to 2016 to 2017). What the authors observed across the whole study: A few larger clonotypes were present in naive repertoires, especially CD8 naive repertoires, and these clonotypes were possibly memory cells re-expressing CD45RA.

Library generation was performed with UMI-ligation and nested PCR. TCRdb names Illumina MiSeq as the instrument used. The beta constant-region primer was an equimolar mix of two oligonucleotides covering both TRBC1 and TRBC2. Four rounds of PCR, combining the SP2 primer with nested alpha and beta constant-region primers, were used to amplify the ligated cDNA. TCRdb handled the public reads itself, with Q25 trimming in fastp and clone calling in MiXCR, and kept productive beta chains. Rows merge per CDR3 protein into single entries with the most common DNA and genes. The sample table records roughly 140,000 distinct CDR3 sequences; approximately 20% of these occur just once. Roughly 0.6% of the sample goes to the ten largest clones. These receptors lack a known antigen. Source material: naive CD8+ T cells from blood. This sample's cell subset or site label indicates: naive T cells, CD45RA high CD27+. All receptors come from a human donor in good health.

The CDR3 protein is CASSLTSGLPIYEQYF. The CDR3 DNA reads TGTGCCAGCAGCTTAACGTCCGGGCTCCCCATCTACGAGCAGTACTTC. This chain links TRBV7-9 with TRBJ2-7; D unresolved. Trimming stripped 2 bases from V and 3 bases from J, with 17 bases between. This CDR3 has 16 residues. The germline gives CDR1 SEHNR, CDR2 FQNEAQ (reference sequence).

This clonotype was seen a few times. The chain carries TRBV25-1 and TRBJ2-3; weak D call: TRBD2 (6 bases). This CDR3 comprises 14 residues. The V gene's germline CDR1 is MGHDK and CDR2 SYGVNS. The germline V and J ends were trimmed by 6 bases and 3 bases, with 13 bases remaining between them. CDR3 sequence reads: CASSYGGNTDTQYF. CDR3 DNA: TGTGCCAGCAGCTATGGCGGGAATACAGATACGCAGTATTTT.

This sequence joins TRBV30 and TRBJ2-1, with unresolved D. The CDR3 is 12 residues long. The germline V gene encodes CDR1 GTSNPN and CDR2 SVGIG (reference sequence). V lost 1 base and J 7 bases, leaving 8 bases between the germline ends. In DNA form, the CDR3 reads TGTGCCTGGAGTGAAGCTAGTAATGAGCAGTTCTTC. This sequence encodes CAWSEASNEQFF.

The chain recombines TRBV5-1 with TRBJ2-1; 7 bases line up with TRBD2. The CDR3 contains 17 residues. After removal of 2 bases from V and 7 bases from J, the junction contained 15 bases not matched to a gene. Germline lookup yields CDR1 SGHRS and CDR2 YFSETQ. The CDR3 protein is CASSFVGFEGLGNEQFF. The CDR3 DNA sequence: TGCGCCAGCAGCTTCGTCGGTTTCGAAGGACTAGGTAATGAGCAGTTCTTC. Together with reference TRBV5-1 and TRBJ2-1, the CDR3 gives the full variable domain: KAGVTQTPRYLIKTRGQQVTLSCSPISGHRSVSWYQQTPGQGLQFLFEYFSETQRNKGNFPGRFSGRQFSNSRSEMNVSTLELGDSALYLCASSFVGFEGLGNEQFFGPGTRLTVL.

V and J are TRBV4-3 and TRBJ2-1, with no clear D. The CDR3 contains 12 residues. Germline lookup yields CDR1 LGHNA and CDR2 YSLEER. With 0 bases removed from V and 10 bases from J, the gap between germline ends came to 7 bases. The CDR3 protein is CASSQDDREQFF. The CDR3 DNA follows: TGCGCCAGCAGCCAAGACGATCGGGAGCAGTTCTTC.

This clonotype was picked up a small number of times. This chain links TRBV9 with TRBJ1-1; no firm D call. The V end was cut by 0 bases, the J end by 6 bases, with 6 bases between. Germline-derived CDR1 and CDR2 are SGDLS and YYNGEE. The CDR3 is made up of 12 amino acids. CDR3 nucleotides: TGTGCCAGCAGCGTAGTGGGGTCTGAAGCTTTCTTT. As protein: CASSVVGSEAFF.

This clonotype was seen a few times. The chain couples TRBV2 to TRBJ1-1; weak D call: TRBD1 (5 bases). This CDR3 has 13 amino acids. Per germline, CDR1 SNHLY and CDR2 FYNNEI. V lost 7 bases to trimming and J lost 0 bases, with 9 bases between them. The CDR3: CASIKDMNTEAFF. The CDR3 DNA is TGTGCCAGCATAAAGGACATGAACACTGAAGCTTTCTTT.

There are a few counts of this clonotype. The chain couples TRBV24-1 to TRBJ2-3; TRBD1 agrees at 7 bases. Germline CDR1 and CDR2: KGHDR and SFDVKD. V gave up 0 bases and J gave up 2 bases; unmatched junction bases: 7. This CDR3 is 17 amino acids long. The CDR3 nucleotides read TGTGCCACCAGTGATTTGCAGACAGGGCCAGACACAGATACGCAGTATTTT. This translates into CATSDLQTGPDTDTQYF.

CDR3 nucleotides: TGTGCCAGCAGCTTATCTGCGGGGTTTGGCTATGGCTACACCTTC. It codes for CASSLSAGFGYGYTF. The chain carries TRBV7-2 and TRBJ1-2; no clear D gene. CDR3 length: 15 residues. Per germline, CDR1 SGHTA and CDR2 FQGNSA. Trimming stripped 2 bases from V and 4 bases from J, with 14 bases between.

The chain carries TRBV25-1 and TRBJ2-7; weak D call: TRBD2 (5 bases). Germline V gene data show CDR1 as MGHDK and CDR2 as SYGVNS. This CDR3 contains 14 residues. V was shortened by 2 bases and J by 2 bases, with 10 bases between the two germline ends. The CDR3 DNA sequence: TGTGCCAGCAGTGAAGGACTTGGAACCTACGAGCAGTACTTC. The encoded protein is CASSEGLGTYEQYF.